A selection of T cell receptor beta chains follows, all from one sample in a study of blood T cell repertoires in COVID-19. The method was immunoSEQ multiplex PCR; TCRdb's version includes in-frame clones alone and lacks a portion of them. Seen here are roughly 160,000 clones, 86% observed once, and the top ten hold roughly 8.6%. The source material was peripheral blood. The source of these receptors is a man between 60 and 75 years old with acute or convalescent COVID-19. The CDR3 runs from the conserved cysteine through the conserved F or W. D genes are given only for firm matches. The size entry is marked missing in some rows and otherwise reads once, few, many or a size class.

CDR3 DNA: TGCGCCAGCAGCGGGTTACAGGGTTCACCCCTCCACTTT; CDR3 protein: CASSGLQGSPLHF; D gene: -; J gene: TRBJ1-6; clone size: -; V gene: TRBV5-1
CDR3 DNA: TGTGCCAGCTCACCCTTTAGCGGACTCACCGGGGAGCTGTTTTTT; CDR3 protein: CASSPFSGLTGELFF; D gene: -; J gene: TRBJ2-2; clone size: -; V gene: TRBV18
CDR3 DNA: TGTGCCAGCAGCCAAGAAGGGGAACTGTTTTTT; CDR3 protein: CASSQEGELFF; D gene: -; J gene: TRBJ1-4; clone size: -; V gene: TRBV3-1/TRBV3-2
CDR3 DNA: TGCAGCTTGACGGACAGAGACAGAGACTACGAGCAGTACTTC; CDR3 protein: CSLTDRDRDYEQYF; D gene: -; J gene: TRBJ2-7; clone size: -; V gene: TRBV29-1
CDR3 DNA: TGTGCCAGCAGTTTAGGGCTCGGTCGGGGTCAGCCCCAGCATTTT; CDR3 protein: CASSLGLGRGQPQHF; D gene: -; J gene: TRBJ1-5; clone size: -; V gene: TRBV27
CDR3 DNA: TGCGCCAGCAGCTTGGCCATGGGAAGGGGTTGGACCGGGGAGCTGTTTTTT; CDR3 protein: CASSLAMGRGWTGELFF; D gene: -; J gene: TRBJ2-2; clone size: -; V gene: TRBV5-1
CDR3 DNA: TGTGCTAGTGGTTTGTGGCCCATGAACACTGAAGCTTTCTTT; CDR3 protein: CASGLWPMNTEAFF; D gene: -; J gene: TRBJ1-1; clone size: -; V gene: TRBV12-5
CDR3 DNA: TGTGCCTGGAGGGCCCGACAGAGCAATCAGCCCCAGCATTTT; CDR3 protein: CAWRARQSNQPQHF; D gene: -; J gene: TRBJ1-5; clone size: once; V gene: TRBV30
CDR3 DNA: TGTGCCAGCAGTAACCAGGGGACTGAAGCTTTCTTT; CDR3 protein: CASSNQGTEAFF; D gene: -; J gene: TRBJ1-1; clone size: -; V gene: TRBV6-5
CDR3 DNA: TGTGCCAGCAGCGTAGCTACTAGGGAGACCCAGTACTTC; CDR3 protein: CASSVATRETQYF; D gene: -; J gene: TRBJ2-5; clone size: -; V gene: TRBV9
CDR3 DNA: TGTGCCAGCAGCGTAGAGACAGGGAACACCGGGGAGCTGTTTTTT; CDR3 protein: CASSVETGNTGELFF; D gene: -; J gene: TRBJ2-2; clone size: -; V gene: TRBV9
CDR3 DNA: TGTGCCAGCAACACAAACACCGGGGAGCTGTTTTTT; CDR3 protein: CASNTNTGELFF; D gene: -; J gene: TRBJ2-2; clone size: -; V gene: TRBV12-3/TRBV12-4
CDR3 DNA: TGTGCCAGCAAAGACTGGGCAGATACGCAGTATTTT; CDR3 protein: CASKDWADTQYF; D gene: -; J gene: TRBJ2-3; clone size: -; V gene: TRBV2
CDR3 DNA: TGTGCCAGCAGTTTTACAGGGGATTTAGGGAACAGGGGGGCTTTCTTT; CDR3 protein: CASSFTGDLGNRGAFF; D gene: TRBD1; J gene: TRBJ1-1; clone size: medium-sized; V gene: TRBV5-8
CDR3 DNA: TGTGCCAGCAGCAAGCGGACAGGCTCTAACTATGGCTACACCTTC; CDR3 protein: CASSKRTGSNYGYTF; D gene: TRBD1; J gene: TRBJ1-2; clone size: -; V gene: TRBV6-5
CDR3 DNA: TGTGCCAGCAGCAAAGGCCCCCCAGCCGCGGATAGGACTGAAGCTTTCTTT; CDR3 protein: CASSKGPPAADRTEAFF; D gene: -; J gene: TRBJ1-1; clone size: -; V gene: TRBV21-1
CDR3 DNA: TGTGCCAGCACCCTAACAGGGGGAAATCAGCCCCAGCATTTT; CDR3 protein: CASTLTGGNQPQHF; D gene: TRBD1; J gene: TRBJ1-5; clone size: -; V gene: TRBV7-8
CDR3 DNA: TGTGCCAGCACCTACGTCCTAATCTCCTACAATGAGCAGTTCTTC; CDR3 protein: CASTYVLISYNEQFF; D gene: -; J gene: TRBJ2-1; clone size: -; V gene: TRBV5-5
CDR3 DNA: TGCAGCGTTGATGGAGGCGGGAGGAGCTACGAGCAGTACTTC; CDR3 protein: CSVDGGGRSYEQYF; D gene: TRBD2; J gene: TRBJ2-7; clone size: many; V gene: TRBV29-1
CDR3 DNA: TGTGCCAGCAGTTCTCCGGGACAGGGAAACACCGGGGAGCTGTTTTTT; CDR3 protein: CASSSPGQGNTGELFF; D gene: TRBD1; J gene: TRBJ2-2; clone size: -; V gene: TRBV28
CDR3 DNA: TGTGCCAGTAGACTCCGACAGGGCGGCACAGATACGCAGTATTTT; CDR3 protein: CASRLRQGGTDTQYF; D gene: TRBD1; J gene: TRBJ2-3; clone size: -; V gene: TRBV19
CDR3 DNA: TGTGCCAGCTCAACGGACAGGGAGACCCAGTACTTC; CDR3 protein: CASSTDRETQYF; D gene: TRBD1; J gene: TRBJ2-5; clone size: -; V gene: TRBV18
CDR3 DNA: TGTGCCAGCTCGCCCGGGACAGGGGGCGTCGGCTACACCTTC; CDR3 protein: CASSPGTGGVGYTF; D gene: TRBD1; J gene: TRBJ1-2; clone size: -; V gene: TRBV18
CDR3 DNA: TGCGCCAGCAGCTTCGGAGGGAACTCGAACACTGAAGCTTTCTTT; CDR3 protein: CASSFGGNSNTEAFF; D gene: -; J gene: TRBJ1-1; clone size: -; V gene: TRBV5-1
CDR3 DNA: TGCAGTGCTAGTATGCTCACCGGGGAGCAGTACTTC; CDR3 protein: CSASMLTGEQYF; D gene: -; J gene: TRBJ2-7; clone size: once; V gene: TRBV20-1
CDR3 DNA: TGTGCCAGTAGTCAGGGGGATCCTAGGCAGCCCCAGCATTTT; CDR3 protein: CASSQGDPRQPQHF; D gene: TRBD1; J gene: TRBJ1-5; clone size: -; V gene: TRBV19
CDR3 DNA: TGTGCCAGTAGTATATTGGGACAGCGAAATGAAAAACTGTTTTTT; CDR3 protein: CASSILGQRNEKLFF; D gene: TRBD1; J gene: TRBJ1-4; clone size: -; V gene: TRBV19
CDR3 DNA: TGCAGCGCTGCAACGGGAAGGAACACTGAAGCTTTCTTT; CDR3 protein: CSAATGRNTEAFF; D gene: -; J gene: TRBJ1-1; clone size: -; V gene: TRBV29-1
CDR3 DNA: TGTGCCAGCAGCTTGCACTTGGGGACAGGGGGCTACGAGCAGTACTTC; CDR3 protein: CASSLHLGTGGYEQYF; D gene: TRBD1; J gene: TRBJ2-7; clone size: once; V gene: TRBV5-4
CDR3 DNA: TGTGCCAGCAGGTTCGGACTTTACTACGAGCAGTACTTC; CDR3 protein: CASRFGLYYEQYF; D gene: -; J gene: TRBJ2-7; clone size: -; V gene: TRBV28
CDR3 DNA: TGTGCCAGCAGTTACGTAAGCGGGAGGGCCCCCCAAGAGACCCAGTACTTC; CDR3 protein: CASSYVSGRAPQETQYF; D gene: TRBD2; J gene: TRBJ2-5; clone size: -; V gene: TRBV6-2/TRBV6-3
CDR3 DNA: TGTGCCAGCAGTTATGCCGGGACAGGGATGAACACTGAAGCTTTCTTT; CDR3 protein: CASSYAGTGMNTEAFF; D gene: TRBD1; J gene: TRBJ1-1; clone size: -; V gene: TRBV6-5
CDR3 DNA: TGTGCCAGTAGTATAGCACAGGGGACGCGGGATACGCAGTATTTT; CDR3 protein: CASSIAQGTRDTQYF; D gene: TRBD1; J gene: TRBJ2-3; clone size: -; V gene: TRBV19
CDR3 DNA: TGTGCCAGTAGTATAGTTAGTAAGTTCGGACAGAGATTGAACACTGAAGCTTTCTTT; CDR3 protein: CASSIVSKFGQRLNTEAFF; D gene: -; J gene: TRBJ1-1; clone size: once; V gene: TRBV19
CDR3 DNA: TGTGCCAGCAGCTCTCGAAGGCGGCAGGGGTATTCCAATCAGCCCCAGCATTTT; CDR3 protein: CASSSRRRQGYSNQPQHF; D gene: -; J gene: TRBJ1-5; clone size: -; V gene: TRBV21-1
CDR3 DNA: TGTGCCAGCAGCGCACAGGGGGCGAGAACTGAAGCTTTCTTT; CDR3 protein: CASSAQGARTEAFF; D gene: TRBD1; J gene: TRBJ1-1; clone size: -; V gene: TRBV7-3
CDR3 DNA: TGTGCCAGCAGTGATGACCCGCAGGGGGCGGAAGGCTACACCTTC; CDR3 protein: CASSDDPQGAEGYTF; D gene: TRBD1; J gene: TRBJ1-2; clone size: -; V gene: TRBV6-4
CDR3 DNA: TGTGCCAGCAGCACAGAGCGGGAGGAGGTTTTAGCCAAAAACATTCAGTACTTC; CDR3 protein: CASSTEREEVLAKNIQYF; D gene: -; J gene: TRBJ2-4; clone size: -; V gene: TRBV21-1
CDR3 DNA: TGTGCCACTAGCTTGGGGGGTTTTTTAATTCAGCCCCAGCATTTT; CDR3 protein: CATSLGGFLIQPQHF; D gene: -; J gene: TRBJ1-5; clone size: few; V gene: TRBV19
CDR3 DNA: TGCACCAGCAGTGTAGGGCTAGCGGGAAAGAGGGCCACAGATACGCAGTATTTT; CDR3 protein: CTSSVGLAGKRATDTQYF; D gene: -; J gene: TRBJ2-3; clone size: -; V gene: TRBV1
CDR3 DNA: TGTGCCAGCAGTGCGGGAGGCCGCGTGACCCAGTACTTC; CDR3 protein: CASSAGGRVTQYF; D gene: TRBD2; J gene: TRBJ2-5; clone size: -; V gene: TRBV27
CDR3 DNA: TGCGCCAGCAGCCAAGTAATGCTCGTGGGGACAGGGAATGAAAAACTGTTTTTT; CDR3 protein: CASSQVMLVGTGNEKLFF; D gene: TRBD1; J gene: TRBJ1-4; clone size: -; V gene: TRBV4-1
CDR3 DNA: TGTGCCAGCAGCCAAGAAGGAAATACAGGGTCCCCCCCTGGAGGCTACACCTTC; CDR3 protein: CASSQEGNTGSPPGGYTF; D gene: -; J gene: TRBJ1-2; clone size: few; V gene: TRBV4-2
CDR3 DNA: TGTGCCAGCAGTGATCAGGGGCAGGGGGGCAACTACGAGCAGTACTTC; CDR3 protein: CASSDQGQGGNYEQYF; D gene: -; J gene: TRBJ2-7; clone size: -; V gene: TRBV2
CDR3 DNA: TGTGCCACCAGTGGAAGAACGGACACCGGGGAGCTGTTTTTT; CDR3 protein: CATSGRTDTGELFF; D gene: -; J gene: TRBJ2-2; clone size: -; V gene: TRBV24-1
CDR3 DNA: TGTGCCAGCAGTGAATCAACAGGGGAAGCTTTCTTT; CDR3 protein: CASSESTGEAFF; D gene: -; J gene: TRBJ1-1; clone size: -; V gene: TRBV12-3/TRBV12-4
CDR3 DNA: TGCGCCAGCAGCTTGGGGGACAGGTATGGCTACACCTTC; CDR3 protein: CASSLGDRYGYTF; D gene: TRBD1; J gene: TRBJ1-2; clone size: -; V gene: TRBV5-1
CDR3 DNA: TGCGCCAGCAGCGTCCAGGGGAATCAGCCCCAGCATTTT; CDR3 protein: CASSVQGNQPQHF; D gene: -; J gene: TRBJ1-5; clone size: once; V gene: TRBV5-1
CDR3 DNA: TGTGCCAGCAAACGGGAGTTGGGCACAGATACGCAGTATTTT; CDR3 protein: CASKRELGTDTQYF; D gene: -; J gene: TRBJ2-3; clone size: -; V gene: TRBV27